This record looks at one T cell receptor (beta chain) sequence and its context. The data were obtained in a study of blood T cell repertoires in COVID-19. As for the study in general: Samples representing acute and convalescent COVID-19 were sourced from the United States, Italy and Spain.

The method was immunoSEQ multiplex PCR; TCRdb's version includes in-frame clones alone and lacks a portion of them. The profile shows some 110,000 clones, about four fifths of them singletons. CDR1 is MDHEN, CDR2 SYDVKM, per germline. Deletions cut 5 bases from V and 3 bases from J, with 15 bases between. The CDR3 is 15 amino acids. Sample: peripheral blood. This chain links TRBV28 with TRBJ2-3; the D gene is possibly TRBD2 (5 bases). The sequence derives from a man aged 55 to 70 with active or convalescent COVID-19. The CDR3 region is CASSPGLPRTDTQYF. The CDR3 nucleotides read TGTGCCAGCAGTCCTGGACTGCCCCGGACAGATACGCAGTATTTT.